This T cell receptor beta chain appears in the sequencing data of a study of early T cells in non-severe SARS-CoV-2 infection. Study overall: Unsorted whole-blood RNA was sequenced in bulk, leaving chains unpaired.

Germline CDR1 ENHRY, CDR2 SYGVKD. This CDR3 has 15 amino acids. V gave up 5 bases and J gave up 10 bases; unmatched junction bases: 9. This clonotype showed up many times. The antigen is unknown. The TCR library protocol was used to attach unique molecular identifiers. These identifiers were attached to individual cDNA molecules. MiXCR, applied by TCRdb to the 5' RACE reads, yields one record per CDR3 protein. The sample records around 62,000 distinct CDR3 sequences, 4% to 5.5% being singletons. Study-wide points: VDJdb-based matching was biased toward anti-spike CD8 responses and missed private and CD4 specificities.

The rearrangement joins TRBV10-3 to TRBJ1-6; 9 bases align to TRBD1. Sequenced sample: whole blood. The clonotype was recovered from an adult who was a healthcare worker with PCR-confirmed SARS-CoV-2 infection or an uninfected control (not recorded which). CDR3 in amino acids: CAISTGQGSRSPLHF. DNA for the CDR3: TGTGCCATCAGTACGGGACAGGGTTCGCGATCACCCCTCCACTTT.